This T cell receptor (beta chain) was identified during a study of T cell changes during pregnancy in multiple sclerosis. Trimming took off 0 bases at V and 2 bases at J, with 8 bases between the two ends. The CDR3 is 13 residues long. Germline lookup yields CDR1 SQVTM and CDR2 ANQGSEA. The assay was immunoSEQ multiplex PCR, and TCRdb's table has in-frame clones only and misses some. Of tens of thousands of clones in the sample, approximately 94% were seen once. This specimen was peripheral blood, taken in the third trimester of pregnancy. V gene TRBV29-1 combines with J gene TRBJ2-7; D ambiguous. The clonotype originates from a female donor with multiple sclerosis, enrolled in a pregnancy study. CDR3 protein: CSVEEDTTYEQYF. The CDR3 region has the DNA TGCAGCGTTGAAGAGGATACTACCTACGAGCAGTACTTC.